These 3 T cell receptor beta chains were sequenced from one sample in a study of identifying expanded T cells in peripheral blood. Some clones are missing from TCRdb's copy, which holds only in-frame ones; the method was immunoSEQ multiplex PCR. The data show 100,000 or so clones, approximately 89% seen once. Material: blood. Receptors originate from a person aged 18 to 75 in good health.

This sequence joins TRBV19 and TRBJ2-5; TRBD2 might be the D (6 bases). Between the trimmed V and J ends, which lost 8 bases and 3 bases, there was a span of 10 bases. Germline CDR1 LNHDA, CDR2 SQIVND (reference sequence). The CDR3 contains 12 residues. For the CDR3, the DNA is TGTGCCAGTTTCGGAGGGGAAGAGACCCAGTACTTC. Translation gives CASFGGEETQYF.

The chain is built from TRBV5-6 and TRBJ2-1; the match to TRBD2 covers 8 bases. Trimming removed 3 bases from V and 3 bases from J; junction bases left unmatched: 8. From germline, CDR1 is SGHDT and CDR2 YYEEEE. The CDR3 has 16 amino acids. The CDR3 coding sequence is TGTGCCAGCAGCTCCTCTAGCGGGTGGAACTACAATGAGCAGTTCTTC. This translates into CASSSSSGWNYNEQFF.

The chain links TRBV4-1 to TRBJ1-4; 10 bases are shared with TRBD1. In germline, CDR1 is MGHRA, CDR2 YSYEKL. The CDR3 is 16 amino acids. Unmatched junction bases numbered 1, after V lost 1 base and J lost 2 bases. CDR3 coding DNA: TGCGCCAGCAGCCAAGGACAGGGGGCGACTAATGAAAAACTGTTTTTT. It codes for CASSQGQGATNEKLFF.